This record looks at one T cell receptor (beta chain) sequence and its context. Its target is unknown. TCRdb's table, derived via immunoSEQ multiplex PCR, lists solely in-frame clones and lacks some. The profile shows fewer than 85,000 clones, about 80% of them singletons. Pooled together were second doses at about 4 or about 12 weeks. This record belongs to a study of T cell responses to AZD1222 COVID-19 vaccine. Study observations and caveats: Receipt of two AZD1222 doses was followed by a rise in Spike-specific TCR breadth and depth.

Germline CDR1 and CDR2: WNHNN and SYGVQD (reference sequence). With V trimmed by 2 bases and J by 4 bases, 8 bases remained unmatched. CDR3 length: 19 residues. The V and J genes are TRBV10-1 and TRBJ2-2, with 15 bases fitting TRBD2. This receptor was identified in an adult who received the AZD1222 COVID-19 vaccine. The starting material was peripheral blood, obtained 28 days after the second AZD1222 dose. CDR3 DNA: TGCGCCAGCAGTGAGGGCAGGACTAGCGGGAGGGACCCCACCGGGGAGCTGTTTTTT. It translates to CASSEGRTSGRDPTGELFF.